These 28 T cell receptor beta chains came from one sample sequenced in a study of blood T cell repertoires in COVID-19. TCRdb keeps only in-frame clones here, not all; method: immunoSEQ multiplex PCR. The table lists 140,000 or so clones, about nine tenths of them singletons. The sequencing sample was made of peripheral blood. Receptors were obtained from a human donor with COVID-19, enrolled during active disease. The donor label of this sample is uncertain.

The chain joins TRBV9 to TRBJ2-5, with D possibly TRBD1 on 6 matching bases. CDR3 size: 13 residues. Germline CDR1 and CDR2: SGDLS and YYNGEE. V lost 2 bases and J lost 3, with 8 bases in between. The CDR3 loop reads CASSVRGEETQYF. The CDR3 region has the DNA TGTGCCAGCAGCGTCAGGGGAGAAGAGACCCAGTACTTC.

The chain employs TRBV5-6 and TRBJ2-1; maybe TRBD2 (5 bases). This CDR3 is 13 amino acids long. Trimming shortened V by 0 bases and J by 9 bases, and 10 bases separated the two germline ends. Germline CDR1 reads SGHDT; CDR2 reads YYEEEE. The CDR3 region has the DNA TGTGCCAGCAGCTTGGCCGGGATCAGTGAGCAGTTCTTC. It yields the protein CASSLAGISEQFF.

This clone was seen a few times. The CDR3 spells CSVPGTVLDTEAFF. CDR3 DNA: TGCAGCGTCCCAGGGACAGTTCTGGACACTGAAGCTTTCTTT. The chain combines TRBV29-1 with TRBJ1-1, with TRBD1 matching over 7 bases. CDR1 SQVTM and CDR2 ANQGSEA come from the germline V gene. The V and J ends lost 6 bases and 3 bases, in that order; junction bases with no gene match: 10. The CDR3 covers 14 residues.

V gene TRBV4-1 combines with J gene TRBJ2-7; 9 nucleotides line up with TRBD1. CDR1 MGHRA and CDR2 YSYEKL come from the germline V gene. J was trimmed by 6 bases and V by 4 bases; bases with no gene match: 10. This CDR3 has 15 residues. The CDR3 region has the DNA TGCGCCAGCAGCCGGCCCGGGACAGGGAGCATCGAGCAGTACTTC. Residues: CASSRPGTGSIEQYF.

This clone was seen just once. This sequence joins TRBV7-9 and TRBJ2-3; D call uncertain. V shed 5 bases and J shed 11 bases, with 17 bases lying between them. Germline CDR1 is SEHNR and CDR2 is FQNEAQ (reference sequence). The CDR3 has 13 residues. CDR3 protein: CASSLDGSGGQYF. As DNA, the CDR3 is TGTGCCAGCAGCCTAGACGGGTCCGGTGGGCAGTATTTT.

CDR3 DNA sequence: TGCGCCAGCAGCCCGGTATGGGCGGGGGGCCTACAAGAGACCCAGTACTTC. The encoded protein is CASSPVWAGGLQETQYF. The chain employs TRBV5-1 and TRBJ2-5; the match to TRBD2 covers 8 bases. With V trimmed by 4 bases and J by 2 bases, 13 bases remained unmatched. The CDR3 sequence is 17 residues long. Germline V gene sequence: CDR1 SGHRS, CDR2 YFSETQ.

The chain has TRBV19 and TRBJ2-3, with no clear D. V gave up 1 base and J gave up 6 bases, with 8 bases separating them. The V gene's germline CDR1 is LNHDA and CDR2 SQIVND (reference sequence). CDR3 size: 13 residues. The CDR3 region has the DNA TGTGCCAGTAGTATAGTACGGCGGGATACGCAGTATTTT. As protein: CASSIVRRDTQYF.

The chain employs TRBV19 and TRBJ1-5, with no clear D. Germline loops: CDR1 LNHDA, CDR2 SQIVND (reference sequence). The V end lost 1 base, the J end lost 1 base, and 8 bases lay between the germline ends. There are 15 residues in the CDR3. The CDR3 is CASSIGGVSNQPQHF. The CDR3 nucleotides are TGTGCCAGTAGTATAGGGGGAGTGAGCAATCAGCCCCAGCATTTT.

The chain uses TRBV3-1 (or the pseudogene TRBV3-2) and TRBJ1-2, with a possible D match to TRBD1 (5 bases). The CDR3 extends over 14 amino acids. Trimming pared 7 bases from V and 6 bases from J, leaving 18 bases between. CDR1 is LGHDT and CDR2 is YNNKEL in the germline V gene (reference sequence). The CDR3 loop reads CASKATEERNGYTF. CDR3 DNA: TGTGCCAGCAAGGCGACAGAAGAGCGCAATGGCTACACCTTC.

V is TRBV18 and J is TRBJ1-5; the D gene is possibly TRBD1 (5 bases). CDR1 is KGHSH, CDR2 LQKENI, per germline. The CDR3 consists of 16 residues. Trimming shortened V by 2 bases and J by 4 bases, and 15 bases separated the two germline ends. The CDR3: CASSPEAAGNNQPQHF. CDR3 bases: TGTGCCAGCTCACCAGAAGCAGCAGGGAATAATCAGCCCCAGCATTTT.

The J gene is TRBJ1-5, the V gene TRBV15, with D tentatively TRBD1 (6 bases). Germline V gene lookup returns CDR1 LNHNV and CDR2 YYDKDF (reference sequence). This CDR3 is built from 17 residues. V lost 0 bases, J lost 3 bases, and 15 bases lay in between. CDR3 in DNA: TGTGCCACCAGCAGAGATCGCGGACAGACCTCCAATCAGCCCCAGCATTTT. Translated, it gives CATSRDRGQTSNQPQHF.

V gene TRBV10-3 combines with J gene TRBJ2-1, with TRBD2 as a possible D gene (6 bases). The germline gives CDR1 ENHRY, CDR2 SYGVKD. The CDR3 runs to 16 residues. With 3 bases removed from V and 0 bases from J, the gap between germline ends came to 12 bases. CDR3 DNA: TGTGCCATCAGTGATTCCGGGACTCACTCCTACAATGAGCAGTTCTTC. This sequence encodes CAISDSGTHSYNEQFF.

This rearrangement joins TRBV14 to TRBJ2-3; unclear D gene. The CDR3 loop spans 15 amino acids. V lost 0 bases and J lost 2, with 9 bases in between. Germline values: CDR1 SGHDN, CDR2 FVKESK. CDR3 bases: TGTGCCAGCAGCCAAGATGGGCAGTACACAGATACGCAGTATTTT. It translates to CASSQDGQYTDTQYF.

J is TRBJ2-1 and V is TRBV9; D possibly corresponds to TRBD2 (6 bases). CDR3 length: 16 residues. V lost 0 bases, J lost 7 bases, and 17 bases lay in between. Germline CDR1 is SGDLS and CDR2 is YYNGEE. The CDR3 sequence is CASSVEDYWSKNEQFF. DNA of the CDR3: TGTGCCAGCAGCGTAGAGGACTATTGGAGCAAAAATGAGCAGTTCTTC. The whole variable domain, filled in from reference TRBV9 and TRBJ2-1, reads DSGVTQTPKHLITATGQRVTLRCSPRSGDLSVYWYQQSLDQGLQFLIQYYNGEERAKGNILERFSAQQFPDLHSELNLSSLELGDSALYFCASSVEDYWSKNEQFFGPGTRLTVL.

V gene TRBV2 combines with J gene TRBJ1-2; perhaps TRBD1 as D (6 bases). V gave up 7 bases and J gave up 4 bases, with 16 bases separating them. The CDR3 has 14 residues. Germline V lookup: CDR1 SNHLY, CDR2 FYNNEI. Here the CDR3 reads CASNPGGAPYGYTF. The DNA of the CDR3 is TGTGCCAGCAACCCCGGGGGGGCCCCCTATGGCTACACCTTC.

The table lists this clone with a few counts. The genes are TRBV29-1 and TRBJ2-1, with 9 bases identical to TRBD2. J lost 8 bases, V lost 1 base, and 6 bases had no gene match. Looked up from germline, CDR1 is SQVTM and CDR2 is ANQGSEA. This CDR3 contains 14 residues. The DNA for the CDR3 is TGCAGCGTTGAAGCGCGGGGGGGGTTGGATGAGCAGTTCTTC. Protein sequence: CSVEARGGLDEQFF.

The V gene is TRBV7-9, the J gene TRBJ2-2; TRBD2 agrees at 16 bases. The V and J ends lost 6 bases and 6 bases, in that order; junction bases with no gene match: 10. Germline V gene sequence: CDR1 SEHNR, CDR2 FQNEAQ (reference sequence). This CDR3 has 18 residues. DNA for the CDR3: TGTGCCAGCAGAGGCTACGCCGGGACTAGCGGGGGGGCCGGGGAGCTGTTTTTT. This translates into CASRGYAGTSGGAGELFF.

In its sample, this clone was seen a few times. The rearrangement links TRBV19 to TRBJ2-3; tentatively, D is TRBD1 (5 bases). The CDR3 contains 15 residues. Germline V gene lookup returns CDR1 LNHDA and CDR2 SQIVND (reference sequence). V gave up 5 bases and J gave up 2 bases, with 14 bases separating them. This CDR3 is CASSLRAQFTDTQYF. As DNA, the CDR3 is TGTGCCAGTAGTCTCAGGGCCCAATTCACAGATACGCAGTATTTT.

The chain combines TRBV3-1 (or the pseudogene TRBV3-2) with TRBJ1-5; TRBD1 is a possible D gene (5 bases). This CDR3 has 16 residues. Trimming took 1 base from V and 5 from J, leaving 15 bases between them. Germline CDR1 is LGHDT and CDR2 is YNNKEL (reference sequence). The CDR3 here is CASSQGGGGAYQPQHF. The CDR3 nucleotides read TGTGCCAGCAGCCAAGGCGGAGGAGGGGCGTATCAGCCCCAGCATTTT.

This sequence joins TRBV29-1 and TRBJ1-2, with a weak D call TRBD1 (6 bases). The CDR3 sequence is 16 residues long. With 3 bases removed from V and 7 bases from J, the gap between germline ends came to 24 bases. Germline values: CDR1 SQVTM, CDR2 ANQGSEA. The chain's CDR3 is CSVDGQRWYEDGGYTF. CDR3 coding DNA: TGCAGCGTTGACGGACAGCGATGGTACGAGGATGGTGGCTACACCTTC.

V is TRBV7-2 and J is TRBJ2-3; 9 bases line up with TRBD2. With 4 bases clipped from V and 5 bases from J, the junction kept 13 bases outside the gene matches. CDR1 and CDR2 (germline): SGHTA, FQGNSA. CDR3 length equals 17 residues. The CDR3 DNA follows: TGTGCCAGCAGCTCCCAATCTAGCGGGGAGGGAGGAGATACGCAGTATTTT. This codes for CASSSQSSGEGGDTQYF.

The chain employs TRBV16 and TRBJ1-1, with TRBD1 as a possible D gene (5 bases). V lost 2 bases, J lost 5 bases, and 12 bases lay in between. Germline V gene data show CDR1 as KGHSY and CDR2 as FQNENV. The CDR3 consists of 14 residues. This CDR3 is CASSQGRAGTEAFF. CDR3 nucleotide sequence: TGTGCCAGCAGCCAAGGCAGGGCAGGAACTGAAGCTTTCTTT.

This chain connects TRBV7-9 to TRBJ2-3; 7 nucleotides match TRBD1. Germline V lookup: CDR1 SEHNR, CDR2 FQNEAQ (reference sequence). CDR3 length: 15 residues. V dropped 6 bases and J dropped 3; count of bases not matched to a gene: 9. The CDR3 is CASSSTGDPTDTQYF. The CDR3 DNA reads as TGTGCCAGCAGTTCAACAGGGGACCCTACAGATACGCAGTATTTT.

This clone was recorded once. V usage is TRBV7-9 and J usage is TRBJ1-1, with TRBD1 matching 8 bases. CDR3 length equals 17 residues. Trimming at V came to 4 bases and at J to 0 bases, leaving 10 bases not matched to a gene. From germline, CDR1 is SEHNR and CDR2 FQNEAQ (reference sequence). CDR3 protein: CASSWGDRRYMNTEAFF. The CDR3 nucleotides read TGTGCCAGCAGCTGGGGGGACAGGAGGTATATGAACACTGAAGCTTTCTTT. Combining the CDR3 with reference TRBV7-9 and TRBJ1-1 gives the whole variable domain DTGVSQNPRHKITKRGQNVTFRCDPISEHNRLYWYRQTLGQGPEFLTYFQNEAQLEKSRLLSDRFSAERPKGSFSTLEIQRTEQGDSAMYLCASSWGDRRYMNTEAFFGQGTRLTVV.

This sequence joins TRBV15 and TRBJ2-5, with 8 bases that match TRBD1. V gave up 0 bases and J gave up 5 bases; unmatched junction bases: 8. The CDR3 totals 16 residues. In germline, CDR1 is LNHNV, CDR2 YYDKDF (reference sequence). The CDR3 sequence: CATSRDLAGGEETQYF. CDR3 nucleotides: TGTGCCACCAGCAGAGATCTCGCAGGGGGCGAGGAGACCCAGTACTTC.

The chain combines TRBV7-9 with TRBJ1-5; 9 bases are a match to TRBD1. Germline V CDR1 and CDR2: SEHNR, FQNEAQ (reference sequence). The CDR3 runs to 16 residues. V was clipped by 0 bases and J by 3 bases; unmatched bases: 3. Written as DNA, the CDR3 is TGTGCCAGCAGCTTAGCCACAGGGGGCTACAATCAGCCCCAGCATTTT. Protein product: CASSLATGGYNQPQHF.

This clone was seen a single time. The chain has TRBV3-1 (or the pseudogene TRBV3-2) and TRBJ2-1; maybe TRBD2 (7 bases). V was clipped by 1 base and J by 1 base, with 11 bases between them. Germline assignment: CDR1 LGHDT and CDR2 YNNKEL (reference sequence). The length of the CDR3 is 16 residues. In DNA, the CDR3 is TGTGCCAGCAGCCAAGGAGCGGGGACATCCTACAATGAGCAGTTCTTC. Residues: CASSQGAGTSYNEQFF.

This clone was seen only a few times. The V call is TRBV2, the J call TRBJ1-3; the match to TRBD1 covers 8 bases. Germline V CDR1 and CDR2: SNHLY, FYNNEI. CDR3 length: 18 residues. V shed 2 bases, J shed 4 bases, and the junction held 13 bases outside the gene matches. The CDR3: CASSETNGGQAGGNTIYF. CDR3 bases: TGTGCCAGCAGTGAAACGAATGGGGGACAGGCGGGGGGAAACACCATATATTTT. Variable domain in full (rest from reference TRBV2 and TRBJ1-3): EPEVTQTPSHQVTQMGQEVILRCVPISNHLYFYWYRQILGQKVEFLVSFYNNEISEKSEIFDDQFSVERPDGSNFTLKIRSTKLEDSAMYFCASSETNGGQAGGNTIYFGEGSWLTVV.